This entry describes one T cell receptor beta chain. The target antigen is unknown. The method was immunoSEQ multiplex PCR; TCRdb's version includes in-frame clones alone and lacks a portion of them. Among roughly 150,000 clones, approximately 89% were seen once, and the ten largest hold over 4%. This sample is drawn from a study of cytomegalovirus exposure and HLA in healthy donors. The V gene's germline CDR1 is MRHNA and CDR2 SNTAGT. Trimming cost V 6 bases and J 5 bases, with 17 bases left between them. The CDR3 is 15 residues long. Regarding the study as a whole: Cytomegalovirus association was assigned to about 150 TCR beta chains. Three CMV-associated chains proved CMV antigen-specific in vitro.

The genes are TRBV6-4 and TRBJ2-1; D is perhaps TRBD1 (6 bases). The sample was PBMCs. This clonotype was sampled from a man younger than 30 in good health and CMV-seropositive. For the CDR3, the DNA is TGTGCCAGCAGAGATGACGCACAGGGCAACAATGAGCAGTTCTTC. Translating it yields CASRDDAQGNNEQFF.